The TCR beta chain under discussion was sequenced for a study of beta chain features in type 1 diabetes. General study results and limits: PCR could preferentially amplify shorter templates, alike in patients and controls. In every one of the four CD4+ subsets, TCRB CDR3s were moderately but significantly shorter in Type 1 diabetes patients. For type 1 diabetes patients, VDJ junctions showed fewer insertions and more deletions.

Heparinised blood was drawn once per donor, averaging roughly 0.11 L. This clone was counted many times. Its antigen is currently unknown. The CDR3 covers 14 residues. V was cut by 3 bases and J by 6 bases, with 12 bases left in between. CDR1 SSHAT and CDR2 FNYEAQ come from the germline V gene (reference sequence). Expressed TCRB transcripts were sequenced after all isolated RNA was converted to cDNA. Method: immunoSEQ multiplex PCR; TCRdb's copy keeps in-frame clones and lacks some. The repertoire holds some 220,000 clones, with approximately 11% as singletons. Sequenced: central memory CD4+ T cells from blood. The gene calls are TRBV7-7 and TRBJ2-1, with unresolved D. The receptor was isolated from a young man in good health. The CDR3 bases are TGTGCCAGCAGCTTGATGGACGGTGCCAATGAGCAGTTCTTC. The encoded protein is CASSLMDGANEQFF. Drawing the rest from reference TRBV7-7 and TRBJ2-1, the complete variable domain is GAGVSQSPRYKVTKRGQDVTLRCDPISSHATLYWYQQALGQGPEFLTYFNYEAQPDKSGLPSDRFSAERPEGSISTLTIQRTEQRDSAMYRCASSLMDGANEQFFGPGTRLTVL.